These T cell receptor beta chains were read from a single sample in a study of T-cell memory formation after mild COVID-19. TCRdb reprocessed the 5' RACE reads via MiXCR and lists one record per CDR3 protein. The table lists around 500,000 distinct CDR3 sequences, 18% of them singletons, with more than 9% in the top ten. Sequenced: PBMCs or a T cell subset sorted from them (not recorded which). The source of these receptors is an adult woman who had mild COVID-19 (a few samples of this study predate the infection). Cell type and time point are not known. Both conserved end residues are part of each CDR3.

>TRBV27|TRBJ1-1
CASTEGQGGSEAFF
>TRBV5-1|TRBJ2-3
CASSFPGGRTDTQYF
>TRBV9|TRBJ2-7
CASSVALGDAEQYF
>TRBV5-1|TRBJ2-7
CASSRELQGGSYEQYF
>TRBV9|TRBJ2-5
CASSIGTSGQETQYF
>TRBV12-3/TRBV12-4|TRBJ2-3
CASSLNPSAEGVADTQYF
>TRBV7-2|TRBJ2-1
CASSSDRGRFEQFF
>TRBV12-3/TRBV12-4|TRBJ2-2
CASSLWDSPGELFF
>TRBV2|TRBJ2-7
CASEVRGQRYEQYF
>TRBV3-1|TRBJ2-3
CASSQVNTQYF
>TRBV5-1|TRBJ1-4
CASSSHVGEKLFF
>TRBV29-1|TRBJ1-3
CSVSGHAGNTIYF
>TRBV12-3/TRBV12-4|TRBJ2-3
CASSAGRTSTDTQYF
>TRBV13|TRBJ1-2
CASSATEAPNYGYTF
>TRBV10-3|TRBJ2-3
CAISLGLADTDTQYF
>TRBV30|TRBJ2-2
CAWGSLQGSGTGELFF
>TRBV13|TRBJ2-7
CASSSAKGGIYEQYF
>TRBV5-1|TRBJ1-1
CASRYQGNTEAFF
>TRBV13|TRBJ1-2
CASSLSSRGLQAYGYTF
>TRBV12-3/TRBV12-4|TRBJ2-7
CASSLWRSTFYEQYF
>TRBV10-3|TRBJ2-1
CAISGGTRSYNEQFF
>TRBV7-6|TRBJ2-7
CASSLAVGLGVHEQYF
>TRBV2|TRBJ1-1
CATPTAFF
>TRBV7-6|TRBJ1-2
CASSPGLAGYGYTF
>TRBV25-1|TRBJ2-2
CASSVTSGTGGPPGELFF
>TRBV7-8|TRBJ2-3
CASSSLTTDTQYF
>TRBV5-1|TRBJ2-7
CASSRVGTGDLYEQYF
>TRBV27|TRBJ1-1
CASSPGRRTGVTEAFF
>TRBV7-9|TRBJ1-5
CASSLAAGQPQHF
>TRBV19|TRBJ2-3
CASRVRGTGTDTQYF
>TRBV29-1|TRBJ2-5
CSSRPAGRETQYF
>TRBV12-3/TRBV12-4|TRBJ2-1
CASSSRVEQFF
>TRBV20-1|TRBJ1-5
CSARRSVPYSNQPQHF
>TRBV6-5|TRBJ2-1
CASSGPGTSSYNEQFF
>TRBV5-6|TRBJ1-1
CASSVGRRNTEAFF
>TRBV4-2|TRBJ1-5
CASSQDSGGNQPQHF
>TRBV20-1|TRBJ1-5
CSARVTRGGLNQPQHF
>TRBV4-2|TRBJ1-1
CASSQEEIFIEAFF
>TRBV24-1|TRBJ1-1
CATSDSGTSGGAEAFF
>TRBV7-6|TRBJ2-2
CASSLGGRGTGELFF
>TRBV2|TRBJ1-5
CASSSDSSNQPQHF